This T cell receptor (beta chain) comes out of a study of blood T cell repertoires in COVID-19. Study-wide background: Specimens from acute and convalescent COVID-19 originated in the United States, Italy and Spain. PBMCs, B-cell-depleted T cells, or T cells were the source of the cDNA or gDNA that made up the material.

The germline V and J ends were trimmed by 0 bases and 0 bases, with 9 bases remaining between them. CDR1 is SGHNT and CDR2 is YYREEE in the germline V gene (reference sequence). The CDR3 length is 15 residues. Per the original data handling: Researchers report that nucleated cell counts were estimated from reference gene primer amplification. Clones were read by immunoSEQ multiplex PCR, and TCRdb kept only the in-frame ones, dropping some. V and J calls and clone size are as listed in that table; D and trimming were resolved from the DNA. The sample has about 210,000 clones; approximately 90% are singletons.

Sequenced: peripheral blood. This sequence was found in a man under 40 with acute or convalescent COVID-19. The genes are TRBV5-4 and TRBJ2-5, with D perhaps TRBD1 (6 bases). In DNA, the CDR3 is TGTGCCAGCAGCTTGGTCAGGGGATACCAAGAGACCCAGTACTTC. It yields the protein CASSLVRGYQETQYF. Supplemented by reference TRBV5-4 and TRBJ2-5, the full variable domain reads ETGVTQSPTHLIKTRGQQVTLRCSSQSGHNTVSWYQQALGQGPQFIFQYYREEENGRGNFPPRFSGLQFPNYSSELNVNALELDDSALYLCASSLVRGYQETQYFGPGTRLLVL.